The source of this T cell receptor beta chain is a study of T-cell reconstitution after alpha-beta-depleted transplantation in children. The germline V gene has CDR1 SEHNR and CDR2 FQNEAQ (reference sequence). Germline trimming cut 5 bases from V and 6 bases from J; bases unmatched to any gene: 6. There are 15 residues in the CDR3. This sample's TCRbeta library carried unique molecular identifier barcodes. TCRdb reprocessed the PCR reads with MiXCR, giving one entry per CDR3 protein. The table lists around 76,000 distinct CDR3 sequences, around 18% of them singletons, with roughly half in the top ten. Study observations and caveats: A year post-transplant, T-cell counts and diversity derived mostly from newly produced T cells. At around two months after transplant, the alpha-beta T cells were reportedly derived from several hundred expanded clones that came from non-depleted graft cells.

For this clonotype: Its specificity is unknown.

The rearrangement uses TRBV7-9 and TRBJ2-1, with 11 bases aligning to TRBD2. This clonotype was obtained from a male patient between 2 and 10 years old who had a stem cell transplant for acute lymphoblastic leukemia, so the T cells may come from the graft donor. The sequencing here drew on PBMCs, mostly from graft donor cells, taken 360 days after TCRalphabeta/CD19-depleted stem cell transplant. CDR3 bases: TGTGCCAGCAGCGAGGGACTAGCGGAGGGCAATGAGCAGTTCTTC. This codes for CASSEGLAEGNEQFF.